The text below deals with one T cell receptor (beta chain). This sample stems from a study of T cell changes during pregnancy in multiple sclerosis. The protocol was immunoSEQ multiplex PCR, while the TCRdb copy is restricted to in-frame clones and leaves out a portion. The sample lists tens of thousands of clones, more than 90% occurring once. Per the germline V gene, CDR1 is SGHTA and CDR2 is FQGNSA. V lost 10 bases and J lost 3, with 9 bases in between. The CDR3 runs 11 residues. This receptor was identified in a female donor with multiple sclerosis, enrolled in a pregnancy study. The sample here was CD8+ T cells from peripheral blood mononuclear cells, taken before pregnancy. The genes are TRBV7-2 and TRBJ1-2; D ambiguous. The CDR3 bases are TGTGCCATCCGGACTTACTATGGCTACACCTTC. Its translation: CAIRTYYGYTF.